This TCR beta chain is drawn from a study of T cells in Graves' hyperthyroidism and ophthalmopathy. Study in general: Blood was drawn when the patient was first diagnosed and still untreated. General study results and limits: Using 13 V-J features, a model discriminated ophthalmopathy from stable hyperthyroidism.

Orbital computed tomography and thyroid ultrasound, together with serum TRAb and thyroxine and clinical symptoms, were used for diagnoses. This clonotype was seen ten or more times. Its antigen remains unidentified. The CDR3 length is 18 residues. In germline, CDR1 is LNHDA, CDR2 SQIVND (reference sequence). The ends were cut back, 6 bases at V and 0 bases at J, with 23 bases in the middle. Amplified TCR beta CDR3 regions derived from RNA transcripts. The TCR CDR3 was amplified in a first-round RT-PCR using the HTBI primer set. TCRdb reprocessed the multiplex PCR reads with MiXCR, giving one entry per CDR3 protein. The sample yields about 520,000 distinct CDR3 sequences, around 24% seen once.

V usage is TRBV19 and J usage is TRBJ1-1, with a tentative D call TRBD1 (5 bases). The receptor comes from a woman aged 25 to 39 with Graves' ophthalmopathy. What was sequenced was blood. The CDR3 sequence is CASSPRLGARVLNTEAFF. The CDR3 nucleotides are TGTGCCAGTAGCCCTAGACTCGGAGCCAGGGTTTTGAACACTGAAGCTTTCTTT. The whole variable domain, filled in from reference TRBV19 and TRBJ1-1, reads DGGITQSPKYLFRKEGQNVTLSCEQNLNHDAMYWYRQDPGQGLRLIYYSQIVNDFQKGDIAEGYSVSREKKESFPLTVTSAQKNPTAFYLCASSPRLGARVLNTEAFFGQGTRLTVV.